This T cell receptor (beta chain) was recovered during a study of response to subunit inactivated influenza vaccine. Broader study findings: Authors suggested seasonal influenza vaccinations each recruit few new T cells.

This clonotype was recorded a few times. The antigen is undetermined. The CDR3 runs to 13 residues. Trimming pared 6 bases from V and 7 bases from J, leaving 16 bases between. Germline V gene data show CDR1 as SQVTM and CDR2 as ANQGSEA. TCRdb recomputed calls from the RT-PCR reads with MiXCR, one row per CDR3 protein. The profile covers 540,000 or so distinct CDR3 sequences, with approximately 12% appearing a single time and around 12% taken by the ten largest. Sequencing was performed on PBMCs from blood, taken 40 to 50 days after vaccination. This clonotype originated in a man in his fifties who received an inactivated influenza vaccine. This chain links TRBV29-1 with TRBJ1-5; possibly TRBD1 for D (6 bases). The CDR3 protein is CSVRKGEGQPQHF. In DNA form, the CDR3 reads TGCAGCGTCAGAAAGGGGGAAGGGCAGCCCCAGCATTTT.